The rows below give T cell receptor beta chains drawn from one sample of a study of CD8 T cells in Susac syndrome. TCRdb re-analysed the immunoSEQ multiplex PCR reads in MiXCR, keeping a single row per CDR3 protein. The sample includes 100,000 to 150,000 distinct CDR3 sequences, more than 90% of them seen just once. Material: CD4+ T cells from PBMCs. The receptors derive from a human donor in good health. The CDR3 runs from the conserved cysteine through the conserved F or W. A D gene is named only where the DNA matches it firmly. Size is omitted from some rows. Given values are once, few, many or a class for expanded clones.

CDR3nt	CDR3aa	v_gene	d_gene	abundance	j_gene
TGCGCCAGCAGCCGAGGGCTAGCAGACTACGAGCAGTACTTC	CASSRGLADYEQYF	TRBV4-3	NA	NA	TRBJ2-7
TGCGCCAGCAATCCGGGACAGGGGTCTTACGAGCAGTACTTC	CASNPGQGSYEQYF	TRBV5-1	TRBD1	NA	TRBJ2-7
TGTGCCAGCACCACAGGTTCCTCCTACGAGCAGTACTTC	CASTTGSSYEQYF	TRBV5-6	NA	NA	TRBJ2-7
TGTGCCAGCAGTCGGGGCAGCTTCTATGGCTACACCTTC	CASSRGSFYGYTF	TRBV12-3/TRBV12-4	NA	NA	TRBJ1-2
TGTGCCAGCACTCTTATAATAGGAGATGAAGCTTTCTTT	CASTLIIGDEAFF	TRBV7-8	NA	NA	TRBJ1-1
TGTGCCAGCAGCCCAGGACAGGGCGGGGGCTACACCTTC	CASSPGQGGGYTF	TRBV16	TRBD1	NA	TRBJ1-2
TGTGCCAGCAGTTTTCCGCCACCGGGACAGGGCTCTTACTCTGGGGCCAACGTCCTGACTTTC	CASSFPPPGQGSYSGANVLTF	TRBV12-3/TRBV12-4	TRBD1	NA	TRBJ2-6
TGTGCCAGCAGCTTATCGGGTTATGGCTACACCTTC	CASSLSGYGYTF	TRBV7-9	NA	NA	TRBJ1-2
TGTGCCAGCAGCCCCGGCCGGCTAGCGGGAGTGGAGACCCAGTACTTC	CASSPGRLAGVETQYF	TRBV5-4	TRBD2	once	TRBJ2-5
TGTGCCAGCCGGGACAGGGACCACTATGGCTACACCTTC	CASRDRDHYGYTF	TRBV27	TRBD1	NA	TRBJ1-2
TGTGCCAGCAGCCAACTTAGACTAGCGGGTAATGAGCAGTTCTTC	CASSQLRLAGNEQFF	TRBV3-1	TRBD2	NA	TRBJ2-1
TGTGCCAGCAGCGAGCAGGGGTGGAAGGACGAGCAGTACTTC	CASSEQGWKDEQYF	TRBV2	NA	few	TRBJ2-7
TGTGCCAGCAGTGAAAACTGGGAGACCCAGTACTTC	CASSENWETQYF	TRBV6-1	NA	NA	TRBJ2-5
TGCAGCGTTGGAGTGGCAGGGGATAGCAATCAGCCCCAGCATTTT	CSVGVAGDSNQPQHF	TRBV29-1	NA	NA	TRBJ1-5
TGTGCCAGCAGCCCCGGAGGCGCGGGGGGAGAGACCCAGTACTTC	CASSPGGAGGETQYF	TRBV6-5	TRBD2	NA	TRBJ2-5
TGCGCCAGCAGCTTGCTCTCCGATCAGCCCCAGCATTTT	CASSLLSDQPQHF	TRBV5-1	NA	once	TRBJ1-5
TGCAGTGCTAGGCAAGGTATGAACACTGAAGCTTTCTTT	CSARQGMNTEAFF	TRBV20-1	NA	NA	TRBJ1-1
TGCAGCGTTGAAGATCAGGGCGGGACAGGGGCTTTGGAAGCTTTCTTT	CSVEDQGGTGALEAFF	TRBV29-1	TRBD1	NA	TRBJ1-1
TGTGCCAGCAGCCAAGAGGGGTACGAGCAGTACTTC	CASSQEGYEQYF	TRBV4-2	NA	NA	TRBJ2-7
TGTGCCAGCAGCCCTCGGCTAGCGGGAGTTCACGAGCAGTACTTC	CASSPRLAGVHEQYF	TRBV6-2/TRBV6-3	TRBD2	NA	TRBJ2-7
TGTGCCAGCAGTTACCAGGGGGTAAATGAAAAACTGTTTTTT	CASSYQGVNEKLFF	TRBV6-5	TRBD1	NA	TRBJ1-4
TGCGCCAGCAGCTTGTATGGGGAGACTAGCACAGATACGCAGTATTTT	CASSLYGETSTDTQYF	TRBV5-1	NA	NA	TRBJ2-3
TGCGCCAGCAGCTTGACCCCGCTAGCGGGAGGGTCAGATACGCAGTATTTT	CASSLTPLAGGSDTQYF	TRBV5-1	TRBD2	NA	TRBJ2-3
TGTGCCAGCTCCCAAGAGACCCAGTACTTC	CASSQETQYF	TRBV18	NA	NA	TRBJ2-5
TGTGCCAGCAGCGCACCGGGACAGGGGCCCACTGAAGCTTTCTTT	CASSAPGQGPTEAFF	TRBV7-2	TRBD1	NA	TRBJ1-1
TGTGCCAGCAGTGAAGGTAGCGGGAGCCAGTACGAGCAGTACTTC	CASSEGSGSQYEQYF	TRBV6-1	TRBD2	NA	TRBJ2-7
TGCAGTGCTAGAGACGGGGGGGGATGGGCTAGGGTTCGAGGCTACACCTTC	CSARDGGGWARVRGYTF	TRBV20-1	NA	NA	TRBJ1-2
TGCAGTGCTGCGGGGAGTATCATGGGGATGAATGAGCAGTTCTTC	CSAAGSIMGMNEQFF	TRBV20-1	NA	NA	TRBJ2-1
TGCAGCGTTGATTTTGGGCTAAAGCAGTTCTTC	CSVDFGLKQFF	TRBV29-1	NA	NA	TRBJ2-1